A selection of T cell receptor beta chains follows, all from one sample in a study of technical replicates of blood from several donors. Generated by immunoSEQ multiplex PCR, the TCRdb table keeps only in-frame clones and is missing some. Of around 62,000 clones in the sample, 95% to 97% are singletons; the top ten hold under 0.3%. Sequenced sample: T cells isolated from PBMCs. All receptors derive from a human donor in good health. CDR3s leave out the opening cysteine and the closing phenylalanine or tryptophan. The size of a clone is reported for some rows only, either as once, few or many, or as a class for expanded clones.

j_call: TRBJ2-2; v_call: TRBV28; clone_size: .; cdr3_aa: ASSLSGGSGELF
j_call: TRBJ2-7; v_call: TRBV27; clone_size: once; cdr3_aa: ASLMRYEQY
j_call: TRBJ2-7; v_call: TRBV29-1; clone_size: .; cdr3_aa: SAGTGIYEQY
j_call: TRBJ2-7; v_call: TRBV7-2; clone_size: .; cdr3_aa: ASSLSSGSSYEQY
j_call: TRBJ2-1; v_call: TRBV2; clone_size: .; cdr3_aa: AMGGSSYNEQF
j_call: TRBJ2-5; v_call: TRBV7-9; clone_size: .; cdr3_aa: ASSTPGTDGLETQY
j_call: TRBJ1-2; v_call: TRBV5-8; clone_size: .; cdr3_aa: ASSLVRIPGGYT
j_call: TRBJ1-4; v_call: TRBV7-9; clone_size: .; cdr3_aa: ASSLSPGATNEKLF
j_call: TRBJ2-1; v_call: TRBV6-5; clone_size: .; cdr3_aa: ASSYARSVLNEQF
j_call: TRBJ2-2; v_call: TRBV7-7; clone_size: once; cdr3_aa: ASSLKLSAGELF
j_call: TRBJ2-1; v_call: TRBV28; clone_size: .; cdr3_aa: ASSPYNEQF
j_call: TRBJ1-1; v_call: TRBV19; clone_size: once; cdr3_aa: ASSTQTGNTEAF
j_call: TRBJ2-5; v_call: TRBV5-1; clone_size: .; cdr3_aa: ASTTGGGETQY
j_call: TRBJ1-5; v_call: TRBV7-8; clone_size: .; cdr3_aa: ASSGGGAGQPQH
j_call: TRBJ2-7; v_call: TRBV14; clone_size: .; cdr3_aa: ASSHKQGTSYEQY
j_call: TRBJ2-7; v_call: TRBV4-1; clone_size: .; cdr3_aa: ASSQATGGGYEQY